These T cell receptor beta chains were read from a single sample in a study of T-cell reconstitution after alpha-beta-depleted transplantation in children. TCRdb ran MiXCR on the PCR reads and lists one entry per CDR3 protein. Of a few hundred thousand distinct CDR3 sequences in the sample, around 10% were seen once. Specimen: PBMCs from the stem cell graft donor, collected from the stem cell graft. The receptors derive from a human donor who donated a stem cell graft to a child with acute lymphoblastic leukemia. CDR3s leave out the opening cysteine and the closing phenylalanine or tryptophan.

v_call cdr3_aa
TRBV5-1 ASSFRDGAYEQY
TRBV12-3/TRBV12-4 ASTPGGPGYEQY
TRBV5-4 ASSPWGQLPTGELF
TRBV3-1 ASSQDVSGSTDTQY
TRBV5-6 ASSETGSVEQY
TRBV4-1 ASSPPTSGRYEQY
TRBV28 ASSLGDRPYEQY
TRBV7-3 ASSLNTCLAERGYSNQPQH
TRBV7-6 ASSKGAGVNEQF
TRBV6-2/TRBV6-3 ASSFRDRASGGANVLT
TRBV6-6 ASSYGTRDEQF
TRBV4-3 ASSRSGYGYT
TRBV20-1 SARSTSAFSSAGSYEQY
TRBV7-3 ASSPLLSHEQF
TRBV4-2 ASSLLRDTFSYEQY
TRBV11-2 ASSLVGGGPSDTQY
TRBV7-8 ASRVGTSGSLRTDTQY
TRBV2 ASSDTNQETQY
TRBV4-1 ASSLPEAEGTDTQY
TRBV21-1 ASSKVRTGASGTSGRANEQF
TRBV20-1 SASGAGGINEQF
TRBV7-9 ASNAISGDTQY
TRBV7-2 ASSPLTGDDPYEQY
TRBV12-3/TRBV12-4 ASSRRQVGTEAF
TRBV27 ASSLRGHGNEQY
TRBV6-4 ASSDSPGNTQY
TRBV28 ASSPGQSIQETQY
TRBV7-3 ASSGGNTEAF
TRBV28 ASSPRDREIEAF